A few counts support the clone carrying this TCR beta chain. The target antigen is unknown. This specimen belongs to a study of cytomegalovirus exposure and HLA in healthy donors. V lost 6 bases and J lost 9; bases outside the gene matches: 14. Germline lookup yields CDR1 SGHRS and CDR2 YFSETQ. The CDR3 has 16 residues. Study conclusions and caveats: Later on, a genetic analysis was performed. It linked a missense variant in DCLRE1C with V- and J-gene trimming of TCR beta. Researchers counted around 180 TCR beta chains as cytomegalovirus-associated.

13 Jbeta primers and 60 Vbeta primers were used for the PCR. Clones were read by immunoSEQ multiplex PCR, and TCRdb kept only the in-frame ones, dropping some. The profile shows around 140,000 clones, roughly 62% of them singletons. The sequence was collected from a male donor in good health and CMV-seronegative. The chain recombines TRBV5-1 with TRBJ2-2, with 10 bases matching TRBD1. Sequenced material: PBMCs. CDR3 nucleotide sequence: TGCGCCAGCACCTCCAGAGGGACAGGGGCCCACCGGGAGCTGTTTTTT. Protein product: CASTSRGTGAHRELFF. Using reference TRBV5-1 and TRBJ2-2 for the parts outside the CDR3, the full variable domain is KAGVTQTPRYLIKTRGQQVTLSCSPISGHRSVSWYQQTPGQGLQFLFEYFSETQRNKGNFPGRFSGRQFSNSRSEMNVSTLELGDSALYLCASTSRGTGAHRELFFGEGSRLTVL.